This TCR beta chain was captured in a study of post-analysis software for immune sequencing data. This clonotype was found many times. The antigen remains unidentified. TCR beta libraries were prepared from cDNA with unique molecular identifiers. From the PCR reads, TCRdb called clonotypes with MiXCR, one entry per CDR3 protein. The repertoire has about 260,000 distinct CDR3 sequences, just over 35% of them found once; the top ten carry less than 6%. Germline V gives CDR1 DFQATT, CDR2 SNEGSKA (reference sequence). With 3 bases removed from V and 0 bases from J, the gap between germline ends came to 9 bases. This CDR3 is 14 amino acids long. Study conclusions and caveats: Roughly five TRBV segments appeared more often in patients than in controls, and TRBV5-6, TRBV5-1 and TRBV20-1 were among these.

This TCR was sampled from a girl under 18 with multiple sclerosis. The chain is built from TRBV20-1 and TRBJ2-1, with a weak D call TRBD2 (6 bases). Material: blood. CDR3 sequence (DNA): TGCAGTGCTAGCGGGAGCAGCTCCTACAATGAGCAGTTCTTC. It encodes CSASGSSSYNEQFF.